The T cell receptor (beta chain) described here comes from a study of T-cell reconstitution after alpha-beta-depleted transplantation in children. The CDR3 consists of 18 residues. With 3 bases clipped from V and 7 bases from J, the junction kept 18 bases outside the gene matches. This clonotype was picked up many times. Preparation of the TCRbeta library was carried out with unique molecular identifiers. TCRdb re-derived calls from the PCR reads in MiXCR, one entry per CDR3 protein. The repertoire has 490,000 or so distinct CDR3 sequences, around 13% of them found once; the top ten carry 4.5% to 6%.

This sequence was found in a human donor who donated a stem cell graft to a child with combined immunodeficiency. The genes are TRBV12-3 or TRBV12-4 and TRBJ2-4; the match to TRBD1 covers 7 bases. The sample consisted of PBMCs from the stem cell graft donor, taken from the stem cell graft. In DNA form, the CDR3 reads TGTGCCAGCAGTTTCGGGCAAGAACGACAGGGAAGGGAGAACATTCAGTACTTC. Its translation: CASSFGQERQGRENIQYF.